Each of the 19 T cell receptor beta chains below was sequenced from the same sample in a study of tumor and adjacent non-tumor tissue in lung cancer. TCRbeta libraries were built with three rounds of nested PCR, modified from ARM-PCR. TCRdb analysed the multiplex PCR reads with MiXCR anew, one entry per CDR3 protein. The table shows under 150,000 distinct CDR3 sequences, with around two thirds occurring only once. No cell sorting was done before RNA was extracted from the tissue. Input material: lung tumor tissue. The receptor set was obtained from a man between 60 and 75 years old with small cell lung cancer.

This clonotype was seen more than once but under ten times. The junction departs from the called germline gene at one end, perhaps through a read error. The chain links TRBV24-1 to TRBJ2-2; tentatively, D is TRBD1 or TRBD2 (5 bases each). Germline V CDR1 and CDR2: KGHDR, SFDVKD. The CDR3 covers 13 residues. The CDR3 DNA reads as TGTGCCACCAGTATTCCGGACACCGGGGAGTTGTTTTTT. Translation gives CATSIPDTGELFF.

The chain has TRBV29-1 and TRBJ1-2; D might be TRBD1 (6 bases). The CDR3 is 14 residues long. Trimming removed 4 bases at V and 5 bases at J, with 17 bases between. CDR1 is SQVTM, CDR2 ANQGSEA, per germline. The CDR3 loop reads CSVGGVPRGYGYTF. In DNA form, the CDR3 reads TGCAGCGTTGGAGGGGTACCGAGGGGGTATGGCTACACCTTC.

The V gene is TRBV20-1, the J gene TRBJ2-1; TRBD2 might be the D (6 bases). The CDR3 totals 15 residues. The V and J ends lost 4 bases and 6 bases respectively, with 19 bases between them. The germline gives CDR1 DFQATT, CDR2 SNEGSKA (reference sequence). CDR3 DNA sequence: TGCAGTGCTAATTTAGGGACTCGGCGTGGCAATGAGCAGTTCTTC. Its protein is CSANLGTRRGNEQFF.

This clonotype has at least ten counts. The CDR3 spells CASNAGGAYNEQFF. The DNA for the CDR3 is TGTGCCAGCAACGCTGGCGGGGCCTACAATGAGCAGTTCTTC. V usage is TRBV12-3 or TRBV12-4 and J usage is TRBJ2-1; maybe TRBD2 (6 bases). The CDR3 length is 14 residues. The V gene lost 7 bases and the J gene lost 2 bases, with 12 bases spanning the gap.

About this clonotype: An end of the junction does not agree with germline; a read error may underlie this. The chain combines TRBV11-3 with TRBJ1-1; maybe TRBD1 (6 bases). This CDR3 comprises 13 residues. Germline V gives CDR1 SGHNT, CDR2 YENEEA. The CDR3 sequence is CASSLDRDTGAFF. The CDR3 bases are TGTGCCAGTAGCTTAGATCGGGACACTGGAGCTTTCTTT.

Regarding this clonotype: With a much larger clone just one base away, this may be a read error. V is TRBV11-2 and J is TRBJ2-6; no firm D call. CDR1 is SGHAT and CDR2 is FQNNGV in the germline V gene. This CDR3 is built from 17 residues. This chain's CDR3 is CASSSSRQNSGTNVLTF. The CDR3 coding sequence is TGTGCCAGCAGCTCTTCCAGACAAAACTCTGGGACCAACGTCCTGACTTTC.

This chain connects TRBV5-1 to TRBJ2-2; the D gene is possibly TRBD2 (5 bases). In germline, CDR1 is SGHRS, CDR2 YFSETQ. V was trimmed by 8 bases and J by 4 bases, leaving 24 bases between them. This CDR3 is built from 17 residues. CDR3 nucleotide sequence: TGCGCCAGTAGCGCCCACAGCGCTTTCAGTGTCACCGGGGAGCTGTTTTTT. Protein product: CASSAHSAFSVTGELFF.

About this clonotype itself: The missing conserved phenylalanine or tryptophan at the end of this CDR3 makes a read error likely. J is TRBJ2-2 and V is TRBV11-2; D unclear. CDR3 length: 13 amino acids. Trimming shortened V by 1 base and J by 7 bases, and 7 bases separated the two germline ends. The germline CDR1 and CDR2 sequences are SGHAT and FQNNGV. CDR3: CASSLVAVGELFV. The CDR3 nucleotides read TGTGCCAGCAGCTTAGTAGCAGTCGGGGAGCTGTTTGTC.

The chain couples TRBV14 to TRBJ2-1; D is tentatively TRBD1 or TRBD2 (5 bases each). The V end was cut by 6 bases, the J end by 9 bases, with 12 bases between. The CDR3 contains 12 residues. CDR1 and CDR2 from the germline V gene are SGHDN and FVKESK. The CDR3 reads CASRHFGGEQFF. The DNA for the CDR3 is TGTGCCAGCAGACACTTTGGGGGTGAGCAGTTCTTC.

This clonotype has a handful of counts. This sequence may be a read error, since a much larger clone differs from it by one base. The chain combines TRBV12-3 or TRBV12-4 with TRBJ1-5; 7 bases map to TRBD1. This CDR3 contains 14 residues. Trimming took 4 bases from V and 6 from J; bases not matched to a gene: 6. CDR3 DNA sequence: TGTGCCAGCAGTTCAGCAGGGGGTGGTCAGCCCCAGCATTTT. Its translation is CASSSAGGGQPQHF.

As DNA, the CDR3 is TGCAGTCATAGAGCCCCCGGGCTCTCCTCCTACGAGCAGTACTTC. Translating it yields CSHRAPGLSSYEQYF. The chain uses TRBV20-1 and TRBJ2-7; D call uncertain. V was cut by 8 bases and J by 0 bases, with 20 bases left in between. CDR3 length: 15 amino acids. CDR1 is DFQATT and CDR2 is SNEGSKA in the germline V gene (reference sequence).

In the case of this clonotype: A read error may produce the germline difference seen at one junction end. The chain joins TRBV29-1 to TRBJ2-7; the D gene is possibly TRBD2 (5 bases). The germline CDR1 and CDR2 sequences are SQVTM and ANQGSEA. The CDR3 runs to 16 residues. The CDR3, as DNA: TGCAGCGTTGAAGAGCTAGTCGTGACTACTTTTTACGAACAGTACTTC. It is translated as CSVEELVVTTFYEQYF.

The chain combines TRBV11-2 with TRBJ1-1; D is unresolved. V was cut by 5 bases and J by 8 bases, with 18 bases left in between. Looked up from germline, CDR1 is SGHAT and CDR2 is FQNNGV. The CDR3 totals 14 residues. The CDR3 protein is CASSVPLHSTEAFF. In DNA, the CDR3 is TGTGCCAGCAGCGTCCCCCTCCACAGCACAGAAGCTTTCTTT.

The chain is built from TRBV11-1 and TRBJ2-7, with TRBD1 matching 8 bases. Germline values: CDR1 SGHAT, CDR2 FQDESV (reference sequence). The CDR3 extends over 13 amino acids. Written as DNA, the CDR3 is TGTACCAGCAGCTTCGACAGGGGTTACGAGCAGTACGTC. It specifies CTSSFDRGYEQYV.

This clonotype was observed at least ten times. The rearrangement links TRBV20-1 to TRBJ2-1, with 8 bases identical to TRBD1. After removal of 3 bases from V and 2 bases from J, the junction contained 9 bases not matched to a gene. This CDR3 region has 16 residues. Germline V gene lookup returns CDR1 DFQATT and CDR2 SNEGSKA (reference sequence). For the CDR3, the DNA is TGCAGTGCTAGGCCCCTGGACAGGGCCACCTACAATGAGCAGTTCTTC. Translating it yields CSARPLDRATYNEQFF.

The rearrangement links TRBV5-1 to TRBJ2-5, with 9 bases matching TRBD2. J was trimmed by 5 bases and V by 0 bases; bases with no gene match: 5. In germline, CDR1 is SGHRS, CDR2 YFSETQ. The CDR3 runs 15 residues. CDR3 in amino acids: CASSLGLAGFETQYF. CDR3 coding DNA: TGCGCCAGCAGCTTGGGCCTAGCGGGATTCGAGACCCAGTACTTC.

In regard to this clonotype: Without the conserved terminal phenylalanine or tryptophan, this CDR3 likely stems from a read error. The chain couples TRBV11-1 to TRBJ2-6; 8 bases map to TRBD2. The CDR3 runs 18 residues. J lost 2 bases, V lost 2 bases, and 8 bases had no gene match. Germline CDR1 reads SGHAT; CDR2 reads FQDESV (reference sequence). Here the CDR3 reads CASSLLAGMLTGANVLTL. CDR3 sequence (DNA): TGTGCCAGCAGCTTATTAGCGGGAATGCTCACTGGGGCCAACGTCCTGACTCTC.

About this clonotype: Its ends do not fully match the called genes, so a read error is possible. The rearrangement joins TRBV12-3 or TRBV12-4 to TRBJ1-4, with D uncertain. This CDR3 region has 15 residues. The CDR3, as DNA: TGTGTCAGCAGGTATGATTCAGTTTCTAATGAAAAACTGTTTTTT. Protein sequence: CVSRYDSVSNEKLFF.

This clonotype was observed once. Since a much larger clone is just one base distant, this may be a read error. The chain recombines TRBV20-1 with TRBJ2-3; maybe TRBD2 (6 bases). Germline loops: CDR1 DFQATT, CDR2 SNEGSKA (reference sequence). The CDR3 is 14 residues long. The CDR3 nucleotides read TGCAATGCGATGCCCGGGAGAGGGACAGATACGCAGTATTTT. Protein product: CNAMPGRGTDTQYF.